The 19 T cell receptor beta chains presented below share a single source sample, sequenced in a study of Graves' ophthalmopathy and Graves' hyperthyroidism (dated by TCRdb to the late 2010s). The sequencer was an Illumina HiSeq 2000. For repertoire sequencing, TCR beta CDR3 regions were amplified from RNA transcripts. A first-round RT-PCR used HTBI primers with the Qiagen OneStep RT-PCR kit, followed by a second-round multiplex PCR, size selection and purification. In-frame beta chains were kept once TCRdb had trimmed the public reads at Q25 with fastp and called clones with MiXCR. Rows are combined by CDR3 protein, so each entry shows the most common genes and DNA. The sample has about 39,000 distinct CDR3 sequences on record, 50% of them singletons. Approximately 24% of the sample rests with the top ten. What was sequenced was peripheral blood. Source of these receptors: an adult woman with stable Graves' hyperthyroidism.

The chain has TRBV5-1 and TRBJ1-2, with D hard to call. CDR3 length equals 13 residues. The V and J ends lost 7 bases and 8 bases respectively, with 18 bases between them. CDR1 is SGHRS and CDR2 is YFSETQ in the germline V gene. CDR3 amino acids: CASLGPGGLGYTF. CDR3 sequence (DNA): TGCGCCAGCCTTGGGCCAGGAGGTCTCGGCTACACCTTC.

V usage is TRBV15 and J usage is TRBJ1-2, with 7 bases aligning to TRBD1. This CDR3 has 14 amino acids. CDR1 and CDR2 (germline): LNHNV, YYDKDF (reference sequence). The V gene end was trimmed by 3 bases and the J gene end by 4 bases; junction bases not matched to a gene: 5. The chain's CDR3 is CATSSPGGGYGYTF. DNA for the CDR3: TGTGCCACCAGCAGCCCAGGGGGGGGCTATGGCTACACCTTC.

The table lists this clonotype with a count of one. V is TRBV7-9 and J is TRBJ1-5, with 9 bases that match TRBD1. With V trimmed by 5 bases and J by 9 bases, 8 bases remained unmatched. CDR1 and CDR2 (germline): SEHNR, FQNEAQ (reference sequence). This CDR3 contains 14 residues. The CDR3 DNA reads as TGTGCCAGCAGCACCGGGACAGGGTATACGCCCCAGCATTTT. It is translated as CASSTGTGYTPQHF.

Regarding this clonotype: One end of the junction does not line up with germline, which may come from a read error. The genes are TRBV7-9 and TRBJ1-2, with 12 bases aligning to TRBD1. Per the germline V gene, CDR1 is SEHNR and CDR2 is FQNEAQ (reference sequence). CDR3 size: 17 residues. CDR3 DNA sequence: TGCGCCAGCAGCCAAGATCGAGGGACAGGGGGCTACTATGGCTACACCTTC. It translates to CASSQDRGTGGYYGYTF.

Of note for this clonotype: One junction end does not reproduce the germline sequence, and a read error may be involved. The chain is built from TRBV5-5 and TRBJ2-7; 7 nucleotides match TRBD1. Germline CDR1 SGHKS, CDR2 YYEKEE (reference sequence). The CDR3 loop spans 14 amino acids. The CDR3, as DNA: TGCGCCAGCAGCCCCGGACAGGCCTCCTACGAGCAGTACTTC. Translated: CASSPGQASYEQYF.

This clonotype rates as medium-sized. The chain joins TRBV15 to TRBJ2-7; D might be TRBD1 (6 bases). The CDR3 sequence is 14 residues long. Trimming removed 3 bases from V and 2 bases from J, with 11 bases in between. Germline V lookup: CDR1 LNHNV, CDR2 YYDKDF (reference sequence). The CDR3: CATSRDRPTYEQYF. In nucleotides, the CDR3 is TGTGCCACCAGCAGGGACAGACCAACCTACGAGCAGTACTTC.

The V gene is TRBV9, the J gene TRBJ2-5; D is possibly TRBD2 (6 bases). The CDR3 runs 14 residues. Germline values: CDR1 SGDLS, CDR2 YYNGEE. The CDR3 reads CVTHVSGVWETQYF. The DNA for the CDR3 is TGTGTCACCCATGTTTCGGGAGTCTGGGAGACCCAGTACTTC.

This clonotype was observed many times. The rearrangement joins TRBV28 to TRBJ2-7; 7 nucleotides match TRBD1. With V trimmed by 7 bases and J by 1 base, 16 bases remained unmatched. The CDR3 length is 17 residues. Germline assignment: CDR1 MDHEN and CDR2 SYDVKM. CDR3 bases: TGTGCCAGCAACTCGATCCAACAGGGGAGCCCATCCTACGAGCAGTACTTC. Protein: CASNSIQQGSPSYEQYF.

This clonotype appeared many times. The genes are TRBV2 and TRBJ1-4; TRBD1 agrees at 8 bases. J gave up 5 bases and V 1 base, and 3 bases lay outside the gene matches. CDR3 length equals 15 residues. Germline assignment: CDR1 SNHLY and CDR2 FYNNEI. DNA for the CDR3: TGTGCCAGCAGTGAAGGGACAGGGCGAAATGAAAAACTGTTTTTT. This gives the protein CASSEGTGRNEKLFF. Drawing the rest from reference TRBV2 and TRBJ1-4, the complete variable domain is EPEVTQTPSHQVTQMGQEVILRCVPISNHLYFYWYRQILGQKVEFLVSFYNNEISEKSEIFDDQFSVERPDGSNFTLKIRSTKLEDSAMYFCASSEGTGRNEKLFFGSGTQLSVL.

V gene TRBV29-1 combines with J gene TRBJ1-2; 7 bases align to TRBD1. V gave up 6 bases and J gave up 5 bases; unmatched junction bases: 12. This CDR3 is 14 amino acids long. Germline CDR1 is SQVTM and CDR2 is ANQGSEA. The CDR3 here is CSVTGRRVGYGYTF. In nucleotides, the CDR3 is TGCAGCGTGACAGGGAGGCGAGTTGGGTATGGCTACACCTTC.

This clonotype was counted many times. This sequence joins TRBV9 and TRBJ1-3; D possibly corresponds to TRBD1 (5 bases). The CDR3 runs 14 residues. The V and J ends lost 0 bases and 4 bases respectively, with 8 bases between them. The germline V gene has CDR1 SGDLS and CDR2 YYNGEE. This CDR3 is CASSVGGVGNTIYF. In DNA form, the CDR3 reads TGTGCCAGCAGCGTAGGAGGGGTAGGAAACACCATATATTTT. Filled out from reference TRBV9 and TRBJ1-3, the complete variable domain reads DSGVTQTPKHLITATGQRVTLRCSPRSGDLSVYWYQQSLDQGLQFLIQYYNGEERAKGNILERFSAQQFPDLHSELNLSSLELGDSALYFCASSVGGVGNTIYFGEGSWLTVV.

The V gene is TRBV5-1, the J gene TRBJ2-7; no definite D call. CDR1 SGHRS and CDR2 YFSETQ come from the germline V gene. Trimming took off 4 bases at V and 0 bases at J, with 17 bases between the two ends. This CDR3 spans 16 amino acids. CDR3 sequence: CASSPSTWGTSYEQYF. CDR3 bases: TGCGCCAGCAGCCCCTCCACCTGGGGAACCTCCTACGAGCAGTACTTC.

The table lists this clonotype with many counts. The chain recombines TRBV7-2 with TRBJ2-7, with D tentatively TRBD1 (5 bases). Trimming removed 5 bases from V and 3 bases from J, with 11 bases in between. The germline CDR1 and CDR2 sequences are SGHTA and FQGNSA. The CDR3 has 13 residues. The CDR3 region is CASSVVGHYEQYF. CDR3 nucleotides: TGTGCCAGCAGCGTCGTGGGGCACTACGAGCAGTACTTC.

The V gene is TRBV24-1, the J gene TRBJ2-7; D is unclear. The length of the CDR3 is 15 residues. V dropped 5 bases and J dropped 3 bases, with 16 bases sitting between them. Germline CDR1 reads KGHDR; CDR2 reads SFDVKD. Written as DNA, the CDR3 is TGTGCCACCAGTGCTAGAGACCCGTATGTCTACGAGCAGTACTTC. Protein: CATSARDPYVYEQYF.

This chain links TRBV6-5 with TRBJ1-5, with TRBD1 matching over 10 bases. This CDR3 has 14 residues. Germline CDR1 reads MNHEY; CDR2 reads SVGAGI. V lost 8 bases, J lost 7 bases, and 8 bases stayed unmatched. The CDR3 protein is CASGPGQGYQPQHF. The DNA of the CDR3 is TGTGCCAGCGGTCCGGGACAGGGGTACCAGCCCCAGCATTTT.

Judged by abundance, this clonotype is medium-sized. V usage is TRBV10-2 and J usage is TRBJ2-7, with D perhaps matching TRBD1 (6 bases). Germline V CDR1 and CDR2: WSHSY, SAAADI. The ends were cut back, 8 bases at V and 4 bases at J, with 15 bases in the middle. This CDR3 is built from 13 residues. CDR3: CASGTTVWYEQYF. CDR3 coding DNA: TGCGCCAGCGGGACAACGGTCTGGTACGAGCAGTACTTC.

The sample holds many counts of this clonotype. This chain's CDR3 is CASSLFTGAQETQYF. In DNA, the CDR3 is TGTGCCAGCAGCTTATTTACGGGAGCACAAGAGACCCAGTACTTC. V and J are TRBV7-2 and TRBJ2-5; D is possibly TRBD2 (6 bases). V shed 2 bases and J shed 2 bases, with 12 bases lying between them. Germline V CDR1 and CDR2: SGHTA, FQGNSA. This CDR3 comprises 15 residues. The full variable domain, rest sourced from reference TRBV7-2 and TRBJ2-5, is GAGVSQSPSNKVTEKGKDVELRCDPISGHTALYWYRQSLGQGLEFLIYFQGNSAPDKSGLPSDRFSAERTGGSVSTLTIQRTQQEDSAVYLCASSLFTGAQETQYFGPGTRLLVL.

This clonotype came up many times. This may be a read error: a much more frequent sequence differs by one nucleotide. The rearrangement uses TRBV29-1 and TRBJ1-4, with a tentative D call TRBD1 (6 bases). Germline values: CDR1 SQVTM, CDR2 ANQGSEA. CDR3 length: 12 residues. CDR3 bases: TGCAGCGCGGGACACGGAAATGAAAAACTGCTTTTT. The encoded protein is CSAGHGNEKLLF.

This clonotype was counted many times. The rearrangement joins TRBV20-1 to TRBJ1-6, with a tentative D call TRBD1 (5 bases). Germline V gene sequence: CDR1 DFQATT, CDR2 SNEGSKA (reference sequence). CDR3 length equals 16 residues. Trimming removed 4 bases from V and 7 bases from J, with 20 bases in between. DNA for the CDR3: TGCAGTGCTAAACGGGGGGTCGCCCTGGGAAATTCACCCCTCCACTTT. Translated: CSAKRGVALGNSPLHF.